The 14 T cell receptor beta chains in this list originate from one sample, sequenced in a study of identical twins (TCRdb year 2016). The library was built by means of 5' RACE. Instrument on record: Illumina HiSeq 2000. TCRdb ran its own pipeline on the public reads, namely fastp trimming at Q25 and MiXCR clone calling, and kept in-frame beta chains. Each record represents a unique CDR3 protein, reported with the most common genes and DNA among its rows. The sample has approximately 700,000 distinct CDR3 sequences on record, 15% to 20% of them singletons. The ten largest clones take up around 13% of the sample. Another study also made use of these data, one on T cells expressing NK-cell markers.

Sequencing was performed on PBMCs. The receptors here all came from a young woman in good health.

The chain carries TRBV5-1 and TRBJ1-1; the D gene is possibly TRBD1 (5 bases). The CDR3 spans 16 residues. Germline loops: CDR1 SGHRS, CDR2 YFSETQ. Trimming left V 4 bases short and J 4 bases short, with 20 bases between. The CDR3, as DNA: TGCGCCAGCAGCCCAAAATGGGGGATGATGGTCACTGAAGCTTTCTTT. Translated, it gives CASSPKWGMMVTEAFF.

The chain is built from TRBV4-1 and TRBJ2-1, with 7 nucleotides matching TRBD2. V dropped 8 bases and J dropped 8; count of bases not matched to a gene: 15. Germline CDR1 reads MGHRA; CDR2 reads YSYEKL. The CDR3 is 15 residues long. CDR3 sequence: CASQGGSGPTDEQFF. The CDR3 region has the DNA TGCGCCAGCCAGGGCGGTAGCGGGCCTACCGATGAGCAGTTCTTC.

This clonotype was recorded many times. The chain couples TRBV12-3 or TRBV12-4 to TRBJ2-3, with 9 bases lining up with TRBD1. CDR3 size: 16 residues. Losses at the gene ends were 4 bases for V and 1 base for J; bases not matched to a gene: 6. CDR3 bases: TGTGCCAGCAGTTGGACAGGGGCTCTCGGCACAGATACGCAGTATTTT. Encoded protein: CASSWTGALGTDTQYF.

This clonotype was counted a few times. V gene TRBV12-3 or TRBV12-4 combines with J gene TRBJ1-1, with a weak D call TRBD1 (6 bases). Trimming removed 8 bases from V and 0 bases from J, with 10 bases in between. There are 13 residues in the CDR3. CDR3 loop: CASAGDMNTEAFF. CDR3 in DNA: TGTGCCAGCGCCGGGGACATGAACACTGAAGCTTTCTTT.

In DNA form, the CDR3 reads TGCAGTGCTAGAGATAGTGGCTATGGCTACACCTTC. This translates into CSARDSGYGYTF. J is TRBJ1-2 and V is TRBV20-1; D call uncertain. V lost 0 bases and J 4 bases, leaving 6 bases between the germline ends. CDR3 length: 12 amino acids. Germline CDR1 DFQATT, CDR2 SNEGSKA (reference sequence).

The gene calls are TRBV5-1 and TRBJ1-1; 7 bases fit TRBD1. Losses at the gene ends were 4 bases for V and 7 bases for J; bases not matched to a gene: 13. CDR1 and CDR2 (germline): SGHRS, YFSETQ. The CDR3 consists of 15 residues. CDR3: CASSHTGAGGLEAFF. DNA of the CDR3: TGCGCCAGCAGCCACACAGGGGCCGGGGGCCTTGAAGCTTTCTTT. Full variable domain (remainder filled in from reference TRBV5-1 and TRBJ1-1): KAGVTQTPRYLIKTRGQQVTLSCSPISGHRSVSWYQQTPGQGLQFLFEYFSETQRNKGNFPGRFSGRQFSNSRSEMNVSTLELGDSALYLCASSHTGAGGLEAFFGQGTRLTVV.

This clonotype was seen more than once but under ten times. The chain recombines TRBV7-2 with TRBJ2-7, with no clear D. Germline V gene sequence: CDR1 SGHTA, CDR2 FQGNSA. The CDR3 runs 13 residues. V was cut by 6 bases and J by 0 bases, with 9 bases left in between. The CDR3 DNA sequence: TGTGCCAGCAGGTCTACAGCCTCCTACGAGCAGTACTTC. Protein: CASRSTASYEQYF.

This chain joins TRBV5-6 and TRBJ2-7; D remains unclear. The germline V gene has CDR1 SGHDT and CDR2 YYEEEE. The CDR3 is 15 amino acids. The ends were cut back, 2 bases at V and 5 bases at J, with 17 bases in the middle. Written as DNA, the CDR3 is TGTGCCAGCAGCTTTGAACCCCTTCGGATGCACGAGCAGTACTTC. Amino acids: CASSFEPLRMHEQYF.

There are a few counts of this clonotype. This chain connects TRBV12-3 or TRBV12-4 to TRBJ2-5; D not certain. V dropped 2 bases and J dropped 5 bases, with 12 bases sitting between them. CDR3 size: 14 residues. The DNA for the CDR3 is TGTGCCAGCAGTTTACAGGTCCTCCGGGAGACCCAGTACTTC. This translates into CASSLQVLRETQYF.

In this sample, this clonotype turned up a few times. The chain uses TRBV15 and TRBJ1-4, with TRBD1 as a possible D gene (5 bases). The germline V gene encodes CDR1 LNHNV and CDR2 YYDKDF (reference sequence). V shed 0 bases and J shed 8 bases, with 19 bases lying between them. This CDR3 has 17 amino acids. The CDR3, as DNA: TGTGCCACCAGCAGAGAAGGCAGGGTACTTCTAAGAGAAAAACTGTTTTTT. It yields the protein CATSREGRVLLREKLFF.

This clonotype showed up just a few times. This sequence joins TRBV5-4 and TRBJ2-2, with TRBD2 as a possible D gene (5 bases). Between the trimmed V and J ends, which lost 0 bases and 5 bases, there was a span of 17 bases. Germline V gene sequence: CDR1 SGHNT, CDR2 YYREEE (reference sequence). This CDR3 is 17 amino acids long. The CDR3 protein is CASSLAPRIARTGELFF. The CDR3 DNA is TGTGCCAGCAGCTTGGCTCCCCGGATAGCGCGGACCGGGGAGCTGTTTTTT.

The chain joins TRBV15 to TRBJ2-5, with D uncertain. Germline CDR1 LNHNV, CDR2 YYDKDF (reference sequence). The CDR3 is made up of 14 amino acids. Trimming removed 0 bases at V and 1 base at J, with 6 bases between. The CDR3 is CATSRDSAQETQYF. The CDR3 bases are TGTGCCACCAGCAGAGATTCGGCCCAAGAGACCCAGTACTTC.

In this sample, this clonotype turned up a few times. The CDR3 is CSARDSSSFQETQYF. DNA for the CDR3: TGCAGTGCTAGAGACAGCTCGAGCTTCCAAGAGACCCAGTACTTC. The V and J genes are TRBV20-1 and TRBJ2-5, with no clear D. The CDR3 runs to 15 residues. Germline V gives CDR1 DFQATT, CDR2 SNEGSKA (reference sequence). V was trimmed by 0 bases and J by 1 base, leaving 12 bases between them.

The gene calls are TRBV10-2 and TRBJ2-1; D not certain. Trimming left V 10 bases short and J 7 bases short, with 11 bases between. The V gene's germline CDR1 is WSHSY and CDR2 SAAADI. The CDR3 totals 11 residues. The CDR3 protein is CATGRVNEQFF. The CDR3 DNA reads TGCGCCACTGGGCGAGTGAATGAGCAGTTCTTC.